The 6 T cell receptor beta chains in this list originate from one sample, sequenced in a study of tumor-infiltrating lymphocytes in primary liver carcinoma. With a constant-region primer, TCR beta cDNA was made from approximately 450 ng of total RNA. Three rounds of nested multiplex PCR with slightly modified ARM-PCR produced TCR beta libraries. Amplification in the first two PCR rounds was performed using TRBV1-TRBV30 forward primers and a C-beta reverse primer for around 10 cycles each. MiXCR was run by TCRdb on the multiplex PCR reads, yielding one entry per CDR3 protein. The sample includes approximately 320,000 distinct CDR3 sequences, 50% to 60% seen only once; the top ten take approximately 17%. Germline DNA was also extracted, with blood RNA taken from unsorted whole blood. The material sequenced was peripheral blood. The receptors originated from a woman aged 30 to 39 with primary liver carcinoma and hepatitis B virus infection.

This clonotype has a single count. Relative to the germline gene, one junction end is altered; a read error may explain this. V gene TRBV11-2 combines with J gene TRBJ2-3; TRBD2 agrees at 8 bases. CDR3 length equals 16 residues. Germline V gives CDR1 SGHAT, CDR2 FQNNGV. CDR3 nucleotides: TGTGCCAGTAGCTCTCTCCCAGCGGGAGTCACAGATACGCAGTATTTT. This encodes CASSSLPAGVTDTQYF.

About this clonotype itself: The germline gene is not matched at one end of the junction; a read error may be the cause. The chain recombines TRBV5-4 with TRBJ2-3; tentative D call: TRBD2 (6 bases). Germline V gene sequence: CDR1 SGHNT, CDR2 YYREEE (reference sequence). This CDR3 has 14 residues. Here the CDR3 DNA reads TGTACCAGCAGCTGGGAAGGAGCGGGAGATACGCAGTATTTT. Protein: CTSSWEGAGDTQYF.

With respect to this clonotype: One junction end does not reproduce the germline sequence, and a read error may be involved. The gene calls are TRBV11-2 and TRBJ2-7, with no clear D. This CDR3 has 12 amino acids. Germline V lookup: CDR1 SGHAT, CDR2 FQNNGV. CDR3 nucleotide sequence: TGTGCCAACAGCTTCGGCTCCTACGAGCAGCACTTC. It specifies CANSFGSYEQHF.

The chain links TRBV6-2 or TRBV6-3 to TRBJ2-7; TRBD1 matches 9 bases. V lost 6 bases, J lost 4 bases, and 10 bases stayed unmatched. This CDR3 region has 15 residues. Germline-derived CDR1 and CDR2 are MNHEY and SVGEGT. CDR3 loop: CASRPGTGGLYEQYF. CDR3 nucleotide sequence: TGTGCCAGCAGACCTGGTACAGGGGGCTTGTACGAGCAGTACTTC.

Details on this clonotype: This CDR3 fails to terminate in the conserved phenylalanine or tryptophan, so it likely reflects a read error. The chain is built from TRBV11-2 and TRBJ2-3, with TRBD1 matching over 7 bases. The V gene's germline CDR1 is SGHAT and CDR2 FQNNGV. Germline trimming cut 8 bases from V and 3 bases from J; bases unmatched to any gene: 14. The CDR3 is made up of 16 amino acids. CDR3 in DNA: TGTGCCAGCCGCCCCCGGAAGACAGGGCTTACAGATACGCAGTATCAT. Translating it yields CASRPRKTGLTDTQYH.

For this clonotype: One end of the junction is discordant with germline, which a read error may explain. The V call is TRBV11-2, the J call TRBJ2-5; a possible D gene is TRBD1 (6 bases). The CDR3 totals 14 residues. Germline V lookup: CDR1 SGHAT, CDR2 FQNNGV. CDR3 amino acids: CVSSPSGGWVTQYF. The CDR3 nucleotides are TGTGTCAGCAGCCCGAGTGGGGGCTGGGTGACCCAATACTTC.